The sequence of this T cell receptor beta chain was determined in a study of blood T cell repertoires in COVID-19. At the level of the study: Sites in the United States, Italy and Spain provided acute and convalescent COVID-19 samples. The analysed material was cDNA or gDNA that came from T cells, B-cell-depleted T cells, or PBMCs.

Trimming removed 3 bases from V and 4 bases from J; junction bases left unmatched: 7. This CDR3 has 16 amino acids. CDR1 and CDR2 from the germline V gene are MNHNS and SASEGT. In the authors' workflow: Cell counts per sample came from amplifying reference gene primers. Repertoires were generated with immunoSEQ multiplex PCR, while TCRdb's copy carries only in-frame clones and drops some. The V and J calls and clone size are taken from that table; D and trimming were inferred from the DNA. The sample records tens of thousands of clones, roughly 84% being singletons. The receptor was isolated from a man aged 60 to 75 with acute or convalescent COVID-19. The sequencing sample was made of peripheral blood. The rearrangement uses TRBV6-1 and TRBJ1-5, with 9 bases that match TRBD1. In nucleotides, the CDR3 is TGTGCCAGCAGTGATCTTTCCGGGACAGGGAATCAGCCCCAGCATTTT. Its protein is CASSDLSGTGNQPQHF.